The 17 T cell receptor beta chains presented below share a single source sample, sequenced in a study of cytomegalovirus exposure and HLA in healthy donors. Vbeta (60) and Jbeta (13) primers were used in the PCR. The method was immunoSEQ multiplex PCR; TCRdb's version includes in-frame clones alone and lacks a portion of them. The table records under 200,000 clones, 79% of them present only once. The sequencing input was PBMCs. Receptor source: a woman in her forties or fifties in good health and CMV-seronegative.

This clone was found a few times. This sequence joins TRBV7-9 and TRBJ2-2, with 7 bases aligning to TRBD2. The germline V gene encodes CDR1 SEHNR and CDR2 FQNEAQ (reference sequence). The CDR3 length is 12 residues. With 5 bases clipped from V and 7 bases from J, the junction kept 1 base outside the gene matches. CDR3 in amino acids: CASSRDYGELFF. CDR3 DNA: TGTGCCAGCAGCCGGGACTACGGGGAGCTGTTTTTT.

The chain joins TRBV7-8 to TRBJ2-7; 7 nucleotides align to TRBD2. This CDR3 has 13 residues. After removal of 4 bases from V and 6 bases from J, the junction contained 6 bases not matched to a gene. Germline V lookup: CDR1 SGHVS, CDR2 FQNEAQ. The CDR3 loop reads CASSYGRGSEQYF. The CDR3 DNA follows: TGTGCCAGCAGCTATGGGCGGGGGAGCGAGCAGTACTTC.

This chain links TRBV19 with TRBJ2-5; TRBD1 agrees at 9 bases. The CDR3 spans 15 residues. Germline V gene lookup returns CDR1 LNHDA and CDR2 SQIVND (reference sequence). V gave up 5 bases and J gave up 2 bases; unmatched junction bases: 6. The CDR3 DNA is TGTGCCAGTAGTCCGAGACAGGGGGGACAAGAGACCCAGTACTTC. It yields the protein CASSPRQGGQETQYF.

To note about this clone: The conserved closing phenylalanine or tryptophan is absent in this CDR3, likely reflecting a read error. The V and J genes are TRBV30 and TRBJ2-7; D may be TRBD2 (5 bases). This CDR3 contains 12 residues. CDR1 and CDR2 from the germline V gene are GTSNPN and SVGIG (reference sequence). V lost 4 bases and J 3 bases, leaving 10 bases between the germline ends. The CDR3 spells CAWTGNSYEQYL. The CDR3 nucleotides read TGTGCCTGGACGGGAAACAGCTACGAGCAGTACCTC.

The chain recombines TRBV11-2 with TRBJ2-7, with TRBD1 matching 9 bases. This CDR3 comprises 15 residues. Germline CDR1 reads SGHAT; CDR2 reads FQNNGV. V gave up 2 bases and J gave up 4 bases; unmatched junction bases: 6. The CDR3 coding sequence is TGTGCCAGCAGCTTATTTGGGACAGGGCAGTACGAGCAGTACTTC. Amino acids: CASSLFGTGQYEQYF.

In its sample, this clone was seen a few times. The CDR3 DNA reads as TGTGCCAGCTCAACCATCCCGGGACAGGGGTATAATTCACCCCTCCACTTT. The encoded protein is CASSTIPGQGYNSPLHF. The chain is built from TRBV18 and TRBJ1-6, with 10 bases that match TRBD1. Germline CDR1 reads KGHSH; CDR2 reads LQKENI. V shed 5 bases and J 4 bases; nucleotides not matched to a gene: 8. The CDR3 sequence is 17 residues long.

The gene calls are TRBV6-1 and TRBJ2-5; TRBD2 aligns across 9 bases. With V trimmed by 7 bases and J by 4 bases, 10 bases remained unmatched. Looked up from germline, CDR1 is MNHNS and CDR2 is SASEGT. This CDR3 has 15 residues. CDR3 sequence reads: CASITRRGGRETQYF. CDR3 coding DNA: TGTGCCAGCATCACACGGCGGGGGGGCCGAGAGACCCAGTACTTC.

The CDR3 here is CASSVAPEDEAFF. DNA for the CDR3: TGTGCCAGCAGCGTAGCTCCAGAGGATGAAGCTTTCTTT. This chain links TRBV9 with TRBJ1-1; D is ambiguous. Germline CDR1 and CDR2: SGDLS and YYNGEE. Trimming removed 0 bases at V and 7 bases at J, with 10 bases between. The CDR3 loop spans 13 amino acids.

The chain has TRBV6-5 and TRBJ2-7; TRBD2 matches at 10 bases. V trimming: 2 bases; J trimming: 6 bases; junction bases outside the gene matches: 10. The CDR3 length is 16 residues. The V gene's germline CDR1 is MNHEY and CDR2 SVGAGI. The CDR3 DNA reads TGTGCCAGCAGTTACGGACTAGCGGCCCTAGTAGGCGAGCAGTACTTC. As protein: CASSYGLAALVGEQYF.

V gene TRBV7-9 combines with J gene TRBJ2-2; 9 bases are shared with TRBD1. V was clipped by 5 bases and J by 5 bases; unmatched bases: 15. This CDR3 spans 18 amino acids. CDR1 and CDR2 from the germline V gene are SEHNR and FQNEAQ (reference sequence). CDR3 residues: CASSPGGGGTGRTGELFF. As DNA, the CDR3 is TGTGCCAGCAGCCCCGGAGGAGGTGGGACAGGGCGGACCGGGGAGCTGTTTTTT.

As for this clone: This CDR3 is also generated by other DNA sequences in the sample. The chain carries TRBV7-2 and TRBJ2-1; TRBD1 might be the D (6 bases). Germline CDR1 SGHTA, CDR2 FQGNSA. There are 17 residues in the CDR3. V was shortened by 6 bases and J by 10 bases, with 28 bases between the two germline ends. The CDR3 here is CASSPSQGRTTWEEQFF. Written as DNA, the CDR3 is TGTGCCAGCAGTCCCTCTCAGGGGAGAACCACTTGGGAAGAGCAGTTCTTC.

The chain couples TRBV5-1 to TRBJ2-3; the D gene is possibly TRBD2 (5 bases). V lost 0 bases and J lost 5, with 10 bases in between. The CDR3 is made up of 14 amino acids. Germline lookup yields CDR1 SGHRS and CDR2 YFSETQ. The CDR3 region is CASSLEDGRDTQYF. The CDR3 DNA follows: TGCGCCAGCAGCTTGGAGGATGGGAGAGATACGCAGTATTTT. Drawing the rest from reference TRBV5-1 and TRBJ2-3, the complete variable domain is KAGVTQTPRYLIKTRGQQVTLSCSPISGHRSVSWYQQTPGQGLQFLFEYFSETQRNKGNFPGRFSGRQFSNSRSEMNVSTLELGDSALYLCASSLEDGRDTQYFGPGTRLTVL.

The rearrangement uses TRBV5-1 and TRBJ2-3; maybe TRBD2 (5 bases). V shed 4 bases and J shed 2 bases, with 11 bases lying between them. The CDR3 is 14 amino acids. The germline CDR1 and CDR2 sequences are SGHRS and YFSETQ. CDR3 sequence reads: CASSLPSPTDTQYF. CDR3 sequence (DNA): TGCGCCAGCAGCCTCCCTAGCCCCACAGATACGCAGTATTTT.

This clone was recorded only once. The CDR3, as DNA: TGTGCCAGCCACGGGGAGAGCTATGGCTACACCTTC. Amino acids: CASHGESYGYTF. The chain links TRBV18 to TRBJ1-2; D is uncertain. The CDR3 loop spans 12 amino acids. CDR1 and CDR2 (germline): KGHSH, LQKENI. Trimming removed 8 bases from V and 4 bases from J, with 11 bases in between.

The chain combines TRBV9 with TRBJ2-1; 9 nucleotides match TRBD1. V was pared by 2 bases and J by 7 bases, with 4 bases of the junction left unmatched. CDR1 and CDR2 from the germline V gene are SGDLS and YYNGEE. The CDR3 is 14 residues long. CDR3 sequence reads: CASSVGTGPNEQFF. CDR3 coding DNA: TGTGCCAGCAGCGTGGGGACAGGGCCAAATGAGCAGTTCTTC.

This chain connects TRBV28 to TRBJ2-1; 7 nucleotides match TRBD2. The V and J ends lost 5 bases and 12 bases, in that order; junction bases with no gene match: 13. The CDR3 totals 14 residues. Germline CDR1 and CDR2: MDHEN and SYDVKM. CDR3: CASSPLGGPRGQFF. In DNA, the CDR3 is TGTGCCAGCAGTCCATTGGGAGGGCCCCGGGGGCAGTTCTTC.

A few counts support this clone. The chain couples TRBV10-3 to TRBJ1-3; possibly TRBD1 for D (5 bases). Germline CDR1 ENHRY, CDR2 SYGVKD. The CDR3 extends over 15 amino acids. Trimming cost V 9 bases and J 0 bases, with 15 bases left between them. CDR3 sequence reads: CAIRRDASSGNTIYF. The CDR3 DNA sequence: TGTGCCATTCGGCGGGACGCAAGCTCTGGAAACACCATATATTTT.